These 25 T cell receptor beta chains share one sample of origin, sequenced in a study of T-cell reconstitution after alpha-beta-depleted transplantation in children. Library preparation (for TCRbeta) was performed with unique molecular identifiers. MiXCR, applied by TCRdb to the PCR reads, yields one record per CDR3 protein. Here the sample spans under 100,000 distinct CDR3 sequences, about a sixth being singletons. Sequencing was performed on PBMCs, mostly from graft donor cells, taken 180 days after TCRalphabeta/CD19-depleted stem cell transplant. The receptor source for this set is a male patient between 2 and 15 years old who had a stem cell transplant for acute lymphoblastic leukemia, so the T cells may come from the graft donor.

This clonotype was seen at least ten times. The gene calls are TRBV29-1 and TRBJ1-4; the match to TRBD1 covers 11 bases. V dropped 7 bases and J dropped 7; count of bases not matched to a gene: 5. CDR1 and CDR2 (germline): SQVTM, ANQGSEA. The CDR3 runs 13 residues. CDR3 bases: TGCAGCGGGAGGGGGACAGGGGGTGAAAAACTGTTTTTT. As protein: CSGRGTGGEKLFF.

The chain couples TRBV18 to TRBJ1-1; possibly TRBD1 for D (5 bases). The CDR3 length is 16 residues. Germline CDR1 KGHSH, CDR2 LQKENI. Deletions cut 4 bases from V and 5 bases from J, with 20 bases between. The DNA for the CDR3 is TGTGCCAGCTCACTCCGTGACAGTTTTGACCTGACTGAAGCTTTCTTT. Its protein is CASSLRDSFDLTEAFF.

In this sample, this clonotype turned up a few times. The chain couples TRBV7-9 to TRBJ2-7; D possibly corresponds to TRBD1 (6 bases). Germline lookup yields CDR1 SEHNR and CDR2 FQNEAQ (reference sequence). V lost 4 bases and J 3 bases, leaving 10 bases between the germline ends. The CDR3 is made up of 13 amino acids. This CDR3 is CASSSPGHYEQYF. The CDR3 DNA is TGTGCCAGCAGCTCCCCGGGACACTACGAGCAGTACTTC.

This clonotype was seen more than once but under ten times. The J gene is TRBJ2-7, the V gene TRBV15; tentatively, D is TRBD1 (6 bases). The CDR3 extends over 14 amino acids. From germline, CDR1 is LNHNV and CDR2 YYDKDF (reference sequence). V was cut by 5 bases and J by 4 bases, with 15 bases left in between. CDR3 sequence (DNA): TGTGCCACCAGCCCCCGACAGGCCGCGTACGAGCAGTACTTC. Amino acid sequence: CATSPRQAAYEQYF.

The CDR3 protein is CASSQSPNTGELFF. CDR3 coding DNA: TGCGCCAGCAGCCAGTCCCCGAACACCGGGGAGCTGTTTTTT. The chain is built from TRBV4-3 and TRBJ2-2; D is unclear. V gave up 3 bases and J gave up 0 bases, with 5 bases separating them. CDR1 and CDR2 from the germline V gene are LGHNA and YSLEER. CDR3 length equals 14 residues.

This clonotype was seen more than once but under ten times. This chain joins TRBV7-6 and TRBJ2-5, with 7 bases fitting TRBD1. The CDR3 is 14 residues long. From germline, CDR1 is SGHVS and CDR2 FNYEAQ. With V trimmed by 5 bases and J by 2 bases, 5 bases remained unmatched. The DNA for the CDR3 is TGTGCCAGCAGCCTTTGGGGACAGCAAGAGACCCAGTACTTC. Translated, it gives CASSLWGQQETQYF.

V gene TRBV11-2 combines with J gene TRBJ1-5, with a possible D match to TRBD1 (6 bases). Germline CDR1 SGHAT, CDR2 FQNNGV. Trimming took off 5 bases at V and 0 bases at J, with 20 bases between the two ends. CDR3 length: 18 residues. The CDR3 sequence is CASSPRDTGVYSNQPQHF. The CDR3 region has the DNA TGTGCCAGCAGCCCGCGGGACACGGGGGTCTATAGCAATCAGCCCCAGCATTTT. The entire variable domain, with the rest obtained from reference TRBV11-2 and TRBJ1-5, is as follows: EAGVAQSPRYKIIEKRQSVAFWCNPISGHATLYWYQQILGQGPKLLIQFQNNGVVDDSQLPKDRFSAERLKGVDSTLKIQPAKLEDSAVYLCASSPRDTGVYSNQPQHFGDGTRLSIL.

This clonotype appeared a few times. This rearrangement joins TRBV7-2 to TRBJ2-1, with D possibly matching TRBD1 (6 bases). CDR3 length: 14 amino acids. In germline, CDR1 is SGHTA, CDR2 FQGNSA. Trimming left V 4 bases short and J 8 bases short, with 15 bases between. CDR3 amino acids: CASSSARTEYEQFF. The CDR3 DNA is TGTGCCAGCAGCTCCGCCCGGACAGAGTATGAGCAGTTCTTC.

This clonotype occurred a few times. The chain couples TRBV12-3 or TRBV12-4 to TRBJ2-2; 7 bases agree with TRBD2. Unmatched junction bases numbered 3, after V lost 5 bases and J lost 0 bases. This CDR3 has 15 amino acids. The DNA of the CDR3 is TGTGCCAGCAGTCCAGGACTAGCGAACACCGGGGAGCTGTTTTTT. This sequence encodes CASSPGLANTGELFF.

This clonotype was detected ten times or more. The CDR3 here is CASSLSGGVLLATQYF. The CDR3 DNA reads TGTGCCAGCAGCTTATCGGGGGGCGTCCTGTTGGCTACGCAGTATTTT. The chain employs TRBV7-8 and TRBJ2-3, with D perhaps TRBD2 (7 bases). The ends were cut back, 2 bases at V and 8 bases at J, with 20 bases in the middle. In germline, CDR1 is SGHVS, CDR2 FQNEAQ. The CDR3 extends over 16 amino acids.

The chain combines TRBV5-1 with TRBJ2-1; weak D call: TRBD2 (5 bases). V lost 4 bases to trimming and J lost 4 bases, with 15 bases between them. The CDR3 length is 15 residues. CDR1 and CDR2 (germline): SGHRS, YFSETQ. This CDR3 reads CASSVRFGVYNEQFF. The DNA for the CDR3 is TGCGCCAGCAGCGTTAGATTCGGGGTGTACAATGAGCAGTTCTTC.

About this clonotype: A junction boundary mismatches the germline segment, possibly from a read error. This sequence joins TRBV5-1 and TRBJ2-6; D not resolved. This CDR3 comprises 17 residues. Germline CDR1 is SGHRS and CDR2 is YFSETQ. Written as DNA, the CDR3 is TGCGTCAGCAGCATAGGACCTCCTATGCCTGGGGCCAACGTCCTGACTTTC. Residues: CVSSIGPPMPGANVLTF.

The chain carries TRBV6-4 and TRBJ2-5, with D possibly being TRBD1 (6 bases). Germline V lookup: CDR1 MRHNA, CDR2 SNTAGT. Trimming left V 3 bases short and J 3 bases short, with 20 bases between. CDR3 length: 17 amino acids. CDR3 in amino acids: CASSEMWEWGPEETQYF. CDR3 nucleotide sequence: TGTGCCAGCAGTGAAATGTGGGAATGGGGGCCAGAAGAGACCCAGTACTTC.

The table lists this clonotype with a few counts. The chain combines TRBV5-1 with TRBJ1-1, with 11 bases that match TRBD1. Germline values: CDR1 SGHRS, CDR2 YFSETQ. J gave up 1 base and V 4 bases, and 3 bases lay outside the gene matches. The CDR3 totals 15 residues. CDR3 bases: TGCGCCAGCAGCCGGACAGGGGGCCCGAACACTGAAGCTTTCTTT. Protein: CASSRTGGPNTEAFF. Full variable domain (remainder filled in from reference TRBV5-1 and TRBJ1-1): KAGVTQTPRYLIKTRGQQVTLSCSPISGHRSVSWYQQTPGQGLQFLFEYFSETQRNKGNFPGRFSGRQFSNSRSEMNVSTLELGDSALYLCASSRTGGPNTEAFFGQGTRLTVV.

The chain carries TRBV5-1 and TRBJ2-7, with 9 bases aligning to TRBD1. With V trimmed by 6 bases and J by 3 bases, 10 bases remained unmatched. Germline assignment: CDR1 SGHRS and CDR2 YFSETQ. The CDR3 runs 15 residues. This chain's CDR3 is CASTDGDREYYEQYF. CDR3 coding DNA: TGCGCCAGCACCGATGGGGACAGGGAGTACTACGAGCAGTACTTC. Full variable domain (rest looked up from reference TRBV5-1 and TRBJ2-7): KAGVTQTPRYLIKTRGQQVTLSCSPISGHRSVSWYQQTPGQGLQFLFEYFSETQRNKGNFPGRFSGRQFSNSRSEMNVSTLELGDSALYLCASTDGDREYYEQYFGPGTRLTVT.

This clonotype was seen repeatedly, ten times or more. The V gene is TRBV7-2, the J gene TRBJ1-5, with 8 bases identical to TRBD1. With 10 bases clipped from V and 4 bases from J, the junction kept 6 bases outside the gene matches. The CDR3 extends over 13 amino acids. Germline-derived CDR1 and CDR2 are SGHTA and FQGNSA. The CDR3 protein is CATRTGPNQPQHF. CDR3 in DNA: TGTGCCACCCGGACAGGGCCAAATCAGCCCCAGCATTTT.

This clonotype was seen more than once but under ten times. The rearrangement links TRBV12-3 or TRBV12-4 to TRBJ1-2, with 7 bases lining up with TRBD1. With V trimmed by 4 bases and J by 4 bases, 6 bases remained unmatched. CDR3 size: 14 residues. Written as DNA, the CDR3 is TGTGCCAGCAGTTCGCGGACAGGACCCTATGGCTACACCTTC. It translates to CASSSRTGPYGYTF.

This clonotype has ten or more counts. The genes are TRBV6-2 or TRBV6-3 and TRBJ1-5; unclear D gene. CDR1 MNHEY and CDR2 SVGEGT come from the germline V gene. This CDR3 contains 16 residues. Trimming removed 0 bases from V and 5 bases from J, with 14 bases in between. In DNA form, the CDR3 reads TGTGCCAGCAGTTACTCGATGGGCCCGGGTTATCAGCCCCAGCATTTT. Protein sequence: CASSYSMGPGYQPQHF.

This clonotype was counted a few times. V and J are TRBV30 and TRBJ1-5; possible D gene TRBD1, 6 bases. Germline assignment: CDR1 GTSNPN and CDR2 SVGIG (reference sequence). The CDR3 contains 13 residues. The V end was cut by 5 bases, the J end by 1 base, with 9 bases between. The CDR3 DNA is TGTGCCTGGGCGCAGGGGAGCAATCAGCCCCAGCATTTT. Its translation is CAWAQGSNQPQHF.

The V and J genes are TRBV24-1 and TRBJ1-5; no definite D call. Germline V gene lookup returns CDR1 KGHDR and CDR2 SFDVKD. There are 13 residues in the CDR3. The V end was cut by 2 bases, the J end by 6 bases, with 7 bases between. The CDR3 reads CATSDSGVQPQHF. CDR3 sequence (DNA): TGTGCCACCAGTGATTCCGGGGTTCAGCCCCAGCATTTT.

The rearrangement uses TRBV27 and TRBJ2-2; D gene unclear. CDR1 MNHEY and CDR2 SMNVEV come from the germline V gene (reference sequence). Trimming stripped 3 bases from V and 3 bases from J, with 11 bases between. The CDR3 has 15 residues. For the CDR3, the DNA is TGTGCCAGCAGTTTCCGGGCTCCGGACACCGGGGAGCTGTTTTTT. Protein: CASSFRAPDTGELFF.

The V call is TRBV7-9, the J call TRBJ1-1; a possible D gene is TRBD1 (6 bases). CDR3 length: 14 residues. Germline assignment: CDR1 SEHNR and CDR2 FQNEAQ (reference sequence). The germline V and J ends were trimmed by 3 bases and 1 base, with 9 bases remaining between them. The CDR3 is CASSFGRGNTEAFF. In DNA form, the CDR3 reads TGTGCCAGCAGCTTTGGCAGGGGGAACACTGAAGCTTTCTTT. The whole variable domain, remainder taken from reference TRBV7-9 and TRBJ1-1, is DTGVSQNPRHKITKRGQNVTFRCDPISEHNRLYWYRQTLGQGPEFLTYFQNEAQLEKSRLLSDRFSAERPKGSFSTLEIQRTEQGDSAMYLCASSFGRGNTEAFFGQGTRLTVV.

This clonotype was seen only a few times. The CDR3, as DNA: TGTGCCAGCAGCGTAGGGGGTAGCCTCGGGGAGACCCAGTACTTC. Translation: CASSVGGSLGETQYF. The chain couples TRBV9 to TRBJ2-5; D is unresolved. CDR1 and CDR2 from the germline V gene are SGDLS and YYNGEE. Trimming removed 0 bases at V and 5 bases at J, with 14 bases between. CDR3 length: 15 amino acids.

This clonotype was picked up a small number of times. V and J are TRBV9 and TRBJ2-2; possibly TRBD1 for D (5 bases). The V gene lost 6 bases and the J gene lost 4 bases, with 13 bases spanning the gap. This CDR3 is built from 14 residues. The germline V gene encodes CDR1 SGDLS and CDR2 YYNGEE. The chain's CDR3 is CASNPNRRTGELFF. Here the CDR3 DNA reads TGTGCCAGCAACCCGAACAGGCGCACCGGGGAGCTGTTTTTT.

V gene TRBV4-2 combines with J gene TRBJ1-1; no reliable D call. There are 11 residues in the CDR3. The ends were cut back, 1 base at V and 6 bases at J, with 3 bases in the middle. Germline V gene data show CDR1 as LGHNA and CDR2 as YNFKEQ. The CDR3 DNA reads TGTGCCAGCAGCCAAGGGGCTGAAGCTTTCTTT. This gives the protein CASSQGAEAFF.